A single sample gave rise to the 4 T cell receptor beta chains below, sequenced in a study of blood T cells in healthy people across ages. Using a J-beta primer mix together with a sample-barcoded 5' primer, a second PCR was run for roughly 6 to 12 cycles. TCRdb independently ran MiXCR on the 5' RACE reads; one entry per CDR3 protein. The table records hundreds of thousands of distinct CDR3 sequences, around a quarter of them present only once. These data were also reused for a study on T cells of mothers and their children.

The sample comprised blood. The receptors come from a boy aged 5-17 years in good health.

The chain carries TRBV12-3 or TRBV12-4 and TRBJ2-1; 11 bases map to TRBD2. The CDR3 is 18 amino acids. V lost 5 bases and J lost 7; bases outside the gene matches: 16. CDR3 coding DNA: TGTGCCAGCAGTCCTCGTGTGATAGCGGGAGGGCCGGGGAATGAGCAGTTCTTC. Amino acid sequence: CASSPRVIAGGPGNEQFF.

The chain joins TRBV3-1 to TRBJ2-7, with 7 bases matching TRBD2. Trimming at V came to 3 bases and at J to 3 bases, leaving 2 bases not matched to a gene. CDR1 and CDR2 (germline): LGHDT, YNNKEL (reference sequence). The CDR3 length is 13 residues. The CDR3 DNA follows: TGTGCCAGCAGCCACGGACTAGACTACGAGCAGTACTTC. It encodes CASSHGLDYEQYF.

The gene calls are TRBV6-1 and TRBJ2-1; 7 bases agree with TRBD1. The J call is in doubt because the DNA end fits TRBJ2-7 better. Germline V gene lookup returns CDR1 MNHNS and CDR2 SASEGT. The CDR3 runs 13 residues. CDR3 region: CASIRQGSYEQYF. The DNA for the CDR3 is TGTGCCAGCATTCGACAGGGTTCCTACGAGCAGTACTTC.

This clonotype was seen only once. Without the conserved terminal phenylalanine or tryptophan, this CDR3 likely stems from a read error. V is TRBV14 and J is TRBJ2-5, with D maybe TRBD2 (7 bases). The tail of the sequence fits TRBJ2-7 better, so the J call may be wrong. The CDR3 runs 16 residues. CDR1 and CDR2 from the germline V gene are SGHDN and FVKESK. CDR3 DNA: TGTGCCAGTTCTTACGGGGGGCTCAGCGGGACTTACGAGCAGTACATC. This translates into CASSYGGLSGTYEQYI.